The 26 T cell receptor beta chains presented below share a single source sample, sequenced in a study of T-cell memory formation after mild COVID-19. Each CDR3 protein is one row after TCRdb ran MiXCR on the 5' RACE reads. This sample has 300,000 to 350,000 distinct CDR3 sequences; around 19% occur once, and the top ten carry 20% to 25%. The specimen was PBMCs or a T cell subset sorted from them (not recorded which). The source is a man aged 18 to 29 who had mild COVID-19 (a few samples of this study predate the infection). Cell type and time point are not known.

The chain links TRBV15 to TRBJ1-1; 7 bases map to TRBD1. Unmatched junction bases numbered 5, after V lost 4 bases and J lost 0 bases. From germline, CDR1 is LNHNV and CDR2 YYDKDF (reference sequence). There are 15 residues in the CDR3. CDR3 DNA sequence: TGTGCCACCAGCAAGGGACAGAACATGAACACTGAAGCTTTCTTT. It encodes CATSKGQNMNTEAFF.

CDR3 nucleotide sequence: TGTGCCAGTAGTATTCTTGGGGCAGCGCTAAATGAAAAACTGTTTTTT. Translated, it gives CASSILGAALNEKLFF. The chain employs TRBV19 and TRBJ1-4; D possibly corresponds to TRBD1 (5 bases). This CDR3 spans 16 amino acids. The V gene's germline CDR1 is LNHDA and CDR2 SQIVND (reference sequence). Between the trimmed V and J ends, which lost 3 bases and 5 bases, there was a span of 16 bases.

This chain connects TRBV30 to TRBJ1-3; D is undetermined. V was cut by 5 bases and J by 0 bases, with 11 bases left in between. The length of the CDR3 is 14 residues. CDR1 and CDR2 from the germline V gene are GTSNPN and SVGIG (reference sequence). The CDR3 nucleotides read TGTGCCTGGCAACAGCTCCTCTCTGGAAACACCATATATTTT. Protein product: CAWQQLLSGNTIYF.

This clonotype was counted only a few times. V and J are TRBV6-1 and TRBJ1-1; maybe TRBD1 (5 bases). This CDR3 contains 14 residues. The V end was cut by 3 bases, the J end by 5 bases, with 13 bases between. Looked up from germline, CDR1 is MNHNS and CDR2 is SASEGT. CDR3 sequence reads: CASSDQGGKTEAFF. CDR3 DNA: TGTGCCAGCAGTGATCAGGGAGGAAAGACTGAAGCTTTCTTT.

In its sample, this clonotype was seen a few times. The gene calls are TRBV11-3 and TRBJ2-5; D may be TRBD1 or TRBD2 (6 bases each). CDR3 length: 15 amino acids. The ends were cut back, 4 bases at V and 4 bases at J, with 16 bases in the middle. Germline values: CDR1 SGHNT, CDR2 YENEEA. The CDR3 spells CASSSVGGGGETQYF. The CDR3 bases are TGTGCCAGCAGCTCCGTAGGGGGAGGTGGAGAGACCCAGTACTTC. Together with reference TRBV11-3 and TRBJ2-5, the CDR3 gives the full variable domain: EAGVVQSPRYKIIEKKQPVAFWCNPISGHNTLYWYLQNLGQGPELLIRYENEEAVDDSQLPKDRFSAERLKGVDSTLKIQPAELGDSAVYLCASSSVGGGGETQYFGPGTRLLVL.

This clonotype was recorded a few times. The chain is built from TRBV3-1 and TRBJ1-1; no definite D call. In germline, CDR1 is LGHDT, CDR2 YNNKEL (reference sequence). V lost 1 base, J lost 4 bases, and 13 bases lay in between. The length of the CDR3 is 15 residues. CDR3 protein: CASSQASGGLTEAFF. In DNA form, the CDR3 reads TGTGCCAGCAGCCAAGCGTCGGGTGGGCTCACTGAAGCTTTCTTT.

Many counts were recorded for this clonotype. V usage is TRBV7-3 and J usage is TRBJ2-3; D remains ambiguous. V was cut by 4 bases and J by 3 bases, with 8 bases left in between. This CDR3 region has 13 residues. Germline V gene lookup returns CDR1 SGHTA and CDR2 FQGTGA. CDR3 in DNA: TGTGCCAGCAGCTCAGTTGGTACAGATACGCAGTATTTT. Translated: CASSSVGTDTQYF.

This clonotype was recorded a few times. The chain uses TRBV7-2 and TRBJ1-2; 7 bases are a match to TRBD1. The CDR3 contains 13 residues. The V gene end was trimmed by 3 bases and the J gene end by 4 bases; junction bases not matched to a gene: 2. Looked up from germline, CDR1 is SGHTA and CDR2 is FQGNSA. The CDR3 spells CASSLGQTYGYTF. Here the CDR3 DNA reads TGTGCCAGCAGCTTGGGACAGACCTATGGCTACACCTTC.

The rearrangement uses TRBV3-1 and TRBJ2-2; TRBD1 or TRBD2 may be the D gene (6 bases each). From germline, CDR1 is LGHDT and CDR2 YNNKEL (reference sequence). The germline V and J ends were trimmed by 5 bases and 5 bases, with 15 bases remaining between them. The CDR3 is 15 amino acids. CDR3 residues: CASSILGGRTGELFF. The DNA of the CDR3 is TGTGCCAGCAGCATTCTGGGGGGCCGGACCGGGGAGCTGTTTTTT. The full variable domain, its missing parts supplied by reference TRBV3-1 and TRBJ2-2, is DTAVSQTPKYLVTQMGNDKSIKCEQNLGHDTMYWYKQDSKKFLKIMFSYNNKELIINETVPNRFSPKSPDKAHLNLHINSLELGDSAVYFCASSILGGRTGELFFGEGSRLTVL.

The CDR3 bases are TGTGCCAGCGGCCCAGGAGACCGGCCTATCGCCTATAATTCACCCCTCCACTTT. Encoded protein: CASGPGDRPIAYNSPLHF. The chain recombines TRBV6-2 or TRBV6-3 with TRBJ1-6; unclear D gene. The CDR3 sequence is 18 residues long. Trimming left V 8 bases short and J 2 bases short, with 22 bases between. Germline V CDR1 and CDR2: MNHEY, SVGEGT.

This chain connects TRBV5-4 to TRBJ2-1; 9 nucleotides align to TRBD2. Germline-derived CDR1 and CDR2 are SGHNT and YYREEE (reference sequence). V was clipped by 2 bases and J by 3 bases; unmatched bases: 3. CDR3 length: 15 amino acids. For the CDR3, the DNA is TGTGCCAGCAGCTTTAGCGGGGGCCACTACAATGAGCAGTTCTTC. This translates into CASSFSGGHYNEQFF.

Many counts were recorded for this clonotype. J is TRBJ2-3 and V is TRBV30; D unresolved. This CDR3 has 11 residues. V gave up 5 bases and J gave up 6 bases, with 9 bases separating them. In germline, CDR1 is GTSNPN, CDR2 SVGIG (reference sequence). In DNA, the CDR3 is TGTGCCTGGGGACGAAGGGATACGCAGTATTTT. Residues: CAWGRRDTQYF.

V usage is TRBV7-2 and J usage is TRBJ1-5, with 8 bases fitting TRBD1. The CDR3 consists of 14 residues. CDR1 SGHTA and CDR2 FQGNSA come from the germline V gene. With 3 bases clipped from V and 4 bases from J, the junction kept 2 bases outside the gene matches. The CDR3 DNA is TGTGCCAGCAGCTTGGGACAGGTGAATCAGCCCCAGCATTTT. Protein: CASSLGQVNQPQHF.

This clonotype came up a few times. CDR3 coding DNA: TGCGCCAGCAGCTTGTTCCTTAGCACAGATACGCAGTATTTT. It encodes CASSLFLSTDTQYF. V usage is TRBV5-1 and J usage is TRBJ2-3; D gene unclear. Trimming pared 1 base from V and 0 bases from J, leaving 6 bases between. From germline, CDR1 is SGHRS and CDR2 YFSETQ. The CDR3 totals 14 residues.

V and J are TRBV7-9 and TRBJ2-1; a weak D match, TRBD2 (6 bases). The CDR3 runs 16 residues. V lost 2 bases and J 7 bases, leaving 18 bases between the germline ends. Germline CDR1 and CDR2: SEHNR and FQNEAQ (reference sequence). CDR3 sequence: CASSLFGGTAPNEQFF. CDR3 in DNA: TGTGCCAGCAGCTTATTTGGCGGGACGGCTCCAAATGAGCAGTTCTTC.

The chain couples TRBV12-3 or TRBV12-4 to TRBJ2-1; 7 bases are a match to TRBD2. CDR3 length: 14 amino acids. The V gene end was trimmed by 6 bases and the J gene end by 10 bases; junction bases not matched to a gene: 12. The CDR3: CASRPRDGRREQFF. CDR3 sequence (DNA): TGTGCCAGCAGACCCCGGGACGGGAGGAGGGAGCAGTTCTTC.

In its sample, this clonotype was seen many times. Written as DNA, the CDR3 is TGCGCCAGCAGCCAAAGACAGGGGTCGAATCAGCCCCAGCATTTT. It encodes CASSQRQGSNQPQHF. The rearrangement links TRBV5-1 to TRBJ1-5; 8 bases match TRBD1. Germline V gene lookup returns CDR1 SGHRS and CDR2 YFSETQ. CDR3 length: 15 amino acids. Trimming at V came to 4 bases and at J to 4 bases, leaving 7 bases not matched to a gene.

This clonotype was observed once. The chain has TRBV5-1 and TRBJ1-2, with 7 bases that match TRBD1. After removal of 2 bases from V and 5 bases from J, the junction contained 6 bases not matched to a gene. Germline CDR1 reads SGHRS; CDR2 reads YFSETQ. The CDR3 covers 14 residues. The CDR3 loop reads CASSLGDREYGYTF. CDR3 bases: TGCGCCAGCAGCTTAGGGGACAGAGAATATGGCTACACCTTC.

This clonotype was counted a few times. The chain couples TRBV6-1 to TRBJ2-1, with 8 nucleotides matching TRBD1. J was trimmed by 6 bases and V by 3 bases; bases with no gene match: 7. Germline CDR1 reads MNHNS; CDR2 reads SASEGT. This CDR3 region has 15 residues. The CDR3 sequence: CASSEVRTGINEQFF. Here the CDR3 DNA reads TGTGCCAGCAGTGAGGTACGGACAGGGATCAATGAGCAGTTCTTC.

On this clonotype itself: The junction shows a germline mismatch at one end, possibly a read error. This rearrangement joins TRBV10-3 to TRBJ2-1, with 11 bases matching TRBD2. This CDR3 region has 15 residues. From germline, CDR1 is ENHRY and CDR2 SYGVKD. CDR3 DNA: TGTGCCATCCGAGGGCTAGCGGGGGGCCCTGGTGAGCAGTTATTC. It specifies CAIRGLAGGPGEQLF.

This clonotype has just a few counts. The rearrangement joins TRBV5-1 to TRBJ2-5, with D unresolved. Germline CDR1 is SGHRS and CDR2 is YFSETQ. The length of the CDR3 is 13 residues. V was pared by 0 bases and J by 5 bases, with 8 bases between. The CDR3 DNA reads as TGCGCCAGCAGCTTGGGGCGGACGGAGACCCAGTACTTC. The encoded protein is CASSLGRTETQYF.

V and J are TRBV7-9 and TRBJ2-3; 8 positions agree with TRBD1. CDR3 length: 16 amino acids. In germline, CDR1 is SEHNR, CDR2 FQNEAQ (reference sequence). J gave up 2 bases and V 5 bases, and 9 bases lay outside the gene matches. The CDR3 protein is CASSARTGWSTDTQYF. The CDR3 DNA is TGTGCCAGCAGCGCCCGGACAGGGTGGTCCACAGATACGCAGTATTTT.

In DNA form, the CDR3 reads TGTGCCAGCATGGACACTTTGGGACACACTGAAGCTTTCTTT. It specifies CASMDTLGHTEAFF. The chain uses TRBV19 and TRBJ1-1, with D tentatively TRBD1 (5 bases). Trimming left V 9 bases short and J 3 bases short, with 17 bases between. The CDR3 is 14 residues long. The germline V gene has CDR1 LNHDA and CDR2 SQIVND (reference sequence).

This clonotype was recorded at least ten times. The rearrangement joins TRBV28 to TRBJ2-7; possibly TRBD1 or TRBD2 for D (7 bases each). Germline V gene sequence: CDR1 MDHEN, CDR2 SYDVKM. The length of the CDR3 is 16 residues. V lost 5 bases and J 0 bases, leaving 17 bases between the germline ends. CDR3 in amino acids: CASSPGGGDGSYEQYV. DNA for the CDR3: TGTGCCAGCAGTCCAGGGGGGGGGGACGGCTCCTACGAGCAGTACGTC.

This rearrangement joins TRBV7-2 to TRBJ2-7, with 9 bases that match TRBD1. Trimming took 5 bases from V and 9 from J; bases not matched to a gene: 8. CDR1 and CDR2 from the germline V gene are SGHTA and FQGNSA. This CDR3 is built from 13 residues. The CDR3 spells CASSPDRGSLQYF. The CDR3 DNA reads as TGTGCCAGCAGCCCGGACAGGGGATCCTTGCAGTACTTC.

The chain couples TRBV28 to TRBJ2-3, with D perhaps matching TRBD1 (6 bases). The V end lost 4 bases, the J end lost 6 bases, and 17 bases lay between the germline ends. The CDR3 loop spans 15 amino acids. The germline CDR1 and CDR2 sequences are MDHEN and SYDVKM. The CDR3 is CASSSNRDPFDTQYF. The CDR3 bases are TGTGCCAGCAGTTCAAACAGGGATCCTTTCGATACGCAGTATTTT.